The rows below give T cell receptor beta chains drawn from one sample of a study of shared clonotypes between healthy human individuals. Assay used: immunoSEQ multiplex PCR; TCRdb lists only in-frame clones, some missing. The data hold about 1 million clones, with about 80% observed a single time. The sample taken for sequencing was memory CD4+ T cells from PBMCs. The receptor set was obtained from a man between 18 and 35 years old in good health. Some clones in this sample may be carry-over from other donors' samples. CDR3s include the opening cysteine and the closing phenylalanine or tryptophan. A D gene is named only where the DNA matches it firmly. Expanded clones get a size class; other rows say once, few or many, or leave the size out.

>-|TRBJ2-7|-|TRBV19
TGTGCCAGTAGTTACCCGGGGCGCTACGAGCAGTACTTC
CASSYPGRYEQYF
>-|TRBJ2-3|-|TRBV5-1
TGCGCCAGCAGCTTCTCAGCCGCTAGCACAGATACGCAGTATTTT
CASSFSAASTDTQYF
>TRBD1|TRBJ1-2|-|TRBV9
TGTGCCAGCAGCGTAGCTATGGGACAGGGGGGTGGCTACACCTTC
CASSVAMGQGGGYTF
>-|TRBJ1-2|-|TRBV6-5
TGTGCCAGCAGTTACACAGGGAGGGGCTACACCTTC
CASSYTGRGYTF
>-|TRBJ1-1|-|TRBV7-2
TGTGCCAGCAGCTTAAGGGCTACAACGAACACTGAAGCTTTCTTT
CASSLRATTNTEAFF
>-|TRBJ1-1|-|TRBV28
TGTGCCAGCAGTTTACAGGGGCGAGGGGACACTGAAGCTTTCTTT
CASSLQGRGDTEAFF
>-|TRBJ1-3|few|TRBV10-1
TGCGCCAGCATGACGGGCTTGATCTTGGCTGGAAACACCATATATTTT
CASMTGLILAGNTIYF
>-|TRBJ2-1|once|TRBV10-3
TGTGCCATCAGTGAGTCGGCTACGGGACATTTGCTCTTC
CAISESATGHLLF
>-|TRBJ1-3|once|TRBV5-8
TGTGCCAGCAGCTTGGGACTGATGTTGGAAAACACCATATATTTT
CASSLGLMLENTIYF
>-|TRBJ1-5|-|TRBV4-2
TGTGCCAGCAGCCAAGTTTTCAGGGGAATCAATCAGCCCCAGCATTTT
CASSQVFRGINQPQHF
>-|TRBJ2-1|-|TRBV29-1
TGCAGCGTTGAAGATCGCGGAGCCCCCCCCAATGAGCAGTTCTTC
CSVEDRGAPPNEQFF
>-|TRBJ1-1|-|TRBV10-1
TGCGCCAGCAGACAGCTTATGAACACTGAAGCTTTCTTT
CASRQLMNTEAFF
>-|TRBJ2-5|-|TRBV6-1
TGTGCCAGCAGTGAATTTCCAGGGTCTCAAGAGACCCAGTACTTC
CASSEFPGSQETQYF
>-|TRBJ2-1|-|TRBV30
TGTGCCTGGAGTCAGCATGAGCAGTTCTTC
CAWSQHEQFF
>-|TRBJ2-5|-|TRBV5-1
TGCGCCAGCAGCTTAGTGCAGGGAATGGGAGAGACCCAGTACTTC
CASSLVQGMGETQYF
>-|TRBJ2-3|-|TRBV28
TGTGCCAGCAGTTTATTATCCTCAGATACGCAGTATTTT
CASSLLSSDTQYF
>-|TRBJ2-3|-|TRBV30
TGTGCCTGGAGACCCAGCGGTTACACAGATACGCAGTATTTT
CAWRPSGYTDTQYF
>TRBD1|TRBJ1-2|-|TRBV28
TGTGCCAGCAGTCCCCGGACAGGGTTACACTATGGCTACACCTTC
CASSPRTGLHYGYTF
>TRBD1|TRBJ1-2|-|TRBV9
TGTGCCAGCAGCGGCCGGGACAGGGCTAACTATGGCTACACCTTC
CASSGRDRANYGYTF
>-|TRBJ2-3|-|TRBV7-3
TGTGCCAGCAGCCTAGGGACGGGCACAGATACGCAGTATTTT
CASSLGTGTDTQYF
>TRBD1|TRBJ1-1|few|TRBV5-1
TGCGCCAGCAGCTTGCAGGGGGGTGAAGCTTTCTTT
CASSLQGGEAFF
>-|TRBJ1-1|-|TRBV18
TGTGCCAGCTCACAAATTGAGAACACTGAAGCTTTCTTT
CASSQIENTEAFF
>-|TRBJ2-7|-|TRBV7-2
TGTGCCAGCAGCTTAGCGCAGTCTAGCTCCTACGAGCAGTACTTC
CASSLAQSSSYEQYF
>-|TRBJ1-2|-|TRBV28
TGTGCCAGCAGTTTCGGGGGAGGGGTTAACTATGGCTACACCTTC
CASSFGGGVNYGYTF
>TRBD2|TRBJ2-1|once|TRBV9
TGTGCCAGCAGCGTAGTGACCAGCGGGACCAATGAGCAGTTCTTC
CASSVVTSGTNEQFF
>-|TRBJ1-5|-|TRBV19
TGTGCCAGTAGTATTCAGGGAGATCAGCCCCAGCATTTT
CASSIQGDQPQHF
>TRBD1|TRBJ2-5|-|TRBV6-5
TGTGCCAGCAGTACGACAGGGGGCGGACAAGAGACCCAGTACTTC
CASSTTGGGQETQYF
>-|TRBJ2-5|-|TRBV5-1
TGCGCCAGCGCCCCCCCGGGGGGCGTACGGGAGACCCAGTACTTC
CASAPPGGVRETQYF
>-|TRBJ2-7|-|TRBV11-2
TGTACCAGCAGCCGAGTAAAGGGGTGGTACGAGCAGTACTTC
CTSSRVKGWYEQYF
>-|TRBJ1-1|-|TRBV16
TGTGCCAGCAGTAGGGAGACTGAAGCTTTCTTT
CASSRETEAFF
>-|TRBJ1-1|-|TRBV2
TGTGCCAGCAGTGAAACAAGGGGGGCGGAAGCTTTCTTT
CASSETRGAEAFF
>TRBD2|TRBJ2-3|-|TRBV25-1
TGTGCCAGCAGTCCCCAGGGAGGGGATACGCAGTATTTT
CASSPQGGDTQYF
>-|TRBJ2-5|-|TRBV9
TGTGCCAGCAGCGCCCAGTTCGGGGGAGAGACCCAGTACTTC
CASSAQFGGETQYF
>-|TRBJ2-3|-|TRBV9
TGTGCCAGCAGCGTATCCGACCTCACAGATACGCAGTATTTT
CASSVSDLTDTQYF
>-|TRBJ1-5|many|TRBV28
TGTGCCAGCAGTTTATTAGACCGGGGGGTCGGTCAGCCCCAGCATTTT
CASSLLDRGVGQPQHF
>-|TRBJ2-3|-|TRBV19
TGTGCCAGTAGTGGTCCAAACACAGATACGCAGTATTTT
CASSGPNTDTQYF
>TRBD1|TRBJ1-2|-|TRBV29-1
TGCAGCGTTGAAGACAGGACAGGGGCTCTCTATGGCTACACCTTC
CSVEDRTGALYGYTF
>TRBD2|TRBJ2-5|-|TRBV6-6
TGTGCCAGCAGTTTAATCGGGAGGTACCAAGAGACCCAGTACTTC
CASSLIGRYQETQYF
>-|TRBJ1-2|-|TRBV7-9
TGTGCCAGCAGCTTAATGGGGGCCGGGGTCTATGGCTACACCTTC
CASSLMGAGVYGYTF
>-|TRBJ2-5|-|TRBV7-9
TGTGCCAGCAGCCCACAGGGTGCCCAAGAGACCCAGTACTTC
CASSPQGAQETQYF
>TRBD1|TRBJ2-5|-|TRBV5-1
TGCGCCAGCAGCACACAGGGGAGTTTGGAGACCCAGTACTTC
CASSTQGSLETQYF
>-|TRBJ2-7|-|TRBV20-1
TGCAGTGCTGAGAGTCGATTGGAGCAGTACTTC
CSAESRLEQYF
>-|TRBJ1-2|-|TRBV5-5
TGTGCCAGCAGTCACAGGGAGACTAACTATGGCTACACCTTC
CASSHRETNYGYTF
>TRBD1|TRBJ1-1|-|TRBV27
TGTGCCAGCAGTCGACCGGACAGGGTGGGAACTGAAGCTTTCTTT
CASSRPDRVGTEAFF
>-|TRBJ1-2|-|TRBV9
TGTGCCAGCAGCGCCCTAACAGGGAACTATGGCTACACCTTC
CASSALTGNYGYTF
>TRBD1|TRBJ2-5|-|TRBV7-6
TGTGCCAGCAGCCCCGGACAGGGACAGACCCAGTACTTC
CASSPGQGQTQYF
>-|TRBJ2-2|-|TRBV7-9
TGTGCCAGCAGCTTAGTAGGCATCCGCACCGGGGAGCTGTTTTTT
CASSLVGIRTGELFF
>-|TRBJ1-5|few|TRBV28
TGTGCCAGCAGTTTTCATCAGCCCCAGCATTTT
CASSFHQPQHF
>TRBD1|TRBJ2-3|-|TRBV28
TGTGCCAGCAGTTTGACAGGGGGAACAGATACGCAGTATTTT
CASSLTGGTDTQYF
>-|TRBJ2-7|-|TRBV5-1
TGCGCCAGCAGCCAAGCCCCGCTTCCAACCTACGAGCAGTACTTC
CASSQAPLPTYEQYF